These 28 T cell receptor beta chains share one sample of origin, sequenced in a study of blood T cells in healthy people across ages. A second PCR, run for about 6 to 11 cycles, used a sample-barcoded 5' primer plus a J-beta primer mix. TCRdb independently ran MiXCR on the 5' RACE reads; one entry per CDR3 protein. The table records about a million distinct CDR3 sequences, roughly 51% of them present only once. Sequenced material: blood. The receptors derive from a woman in her sixties in good health.

This chain links TRBV20-1 with TRBJ2-1; the match to TRBD2 covers 12 bases. The germline V gene has CDR1 DFQATT and CDR2 SNEGSKA (reference sequence). The CDR3 has 14 amino acids. V lost 6 bases, J lost 13 bases, and 13 bases stayed unmatched. The CDR3 loop is CSAPTSGRRETQFF. The CDR3 bases are TGCAGTGCCCCGACTAGCGGGAGACGGGAGACCCAGTTCTTC.

J is TRBJ2-3 and V is TRBV28; possible D gene TRBD1, 5 bases. This CDR3 comprises 11 residues. The V and J ends lost 8 bases and 7 bases respectively, with 10 bases between them. Germline CDR1 is MDHEN and CDR2 is SYDVKM. The CDR3, as DNA: TGTGCCAGCGAAGGGGTGAATACGCAGTATTTT. Translated: CASEGVNTQYF.

A single count supports this clonotype. V is TRBV4-1 and J is TRBJ2-7; D assignment may be TRBD1 or TRBD2 (5 bases each). CDR1 is MGHRA and CDR2 is YSYEKL in the germline V gene. The CDR3 covers 12 residues. Trimming removed 1 base at V and 10 bases at J, with 11 bases between. CDR3 DNA sequence: TGCGCCAGCAGCCAAGTTGCGTGGGACCAGTACTTC. Its protein is CASSQVAWDQYF.

V usage is TRBV29-1 and J usage is TRBJ2-2, with 7 bases aligning to TRBD2. V shed 3 bases, J shed 5 bases, and the junction held 3 bases outside the gene matches. From germline, CDR1 is SQVTM and CDR2 ANQGSEA. The length of the CDR3 is 13 residues. The CDR3 DNA reads as TGCAGCGTTGATATTAGCGGGACCGGGGAGCTGTTTTTT. As protein: CSVDISGTGELFF.

The chain joins TRBV29-1 to TRBJ2-1; TRBD2 aligns across 8 bases. Gene TRBJ2-7 matches the end of the DNA better, so the J call may be wrong. The CDR3 has 13 amino acids. The germline CDR1 and CDR2 sequences are SQVTM and ANQGSEA. Written as DNA, the CDR3 is TGCAGCGATGCTAGGTTAGCGGGATACGAGCAGTACTTC. Amino acids: CSDARLAGYEQYF.

This clonotype was recorded many times. The chain links TRBV3-1 to TRBJ2-7, with D perhaps TRBD1 or TRBD2 (5 bases each). The germline V gene encodes CDR1 LGHDT and CDR2 YNNKEL (reference sequence). CDR3 length equals 15 residues. V was trimmed by 3 bases and J by 2 bases, leaving 14 bases between them. CDR3 nucleotide sequence: TGTGCCAGCAGCCAGGCCGGGACGGCCACCTACGAGCAGTACTTC. This encodes CASSQAGTATYEQYF.

This chain joins TRBV5-1 and TRBJ2-3; tentatively, D is TRBD2 (6 bases). The V end lost 3 bases, the J end lost 5 bases, and 16 bases lay between the germline ends. The CDR3 is 15 residues long. The germline CDR1 and CDR2 sequences are SGHRS and YFSETQ. CDR3 in amino acids: CASSSGTGFLDTQYF. CDR3 nucleotides: TGCGCCAGCAGCTCCGGGACTGGATTCTTAGATACGCAGTATTTT.

The rearrangement links TRBV6-2 or TRBV6-3 to TRBJ2-7; D possibly corresponds to TRBD2 (6 bases). Germline V CDR1 and CDR2: MNHEY, SVGEGT. This CDR3 spans 15 amino acids. Between the trimmed V and J ends, which lost 0 bases and 7 bases, there was a span of 16 bases. CDR3 residues: CASSYSTGRAGEQYF. Here the CDR3 DNA reads TGTGCCAGCAGTTACTCGACTGGCAGGGCGGGGGAGCAGTACTTC.

This chain links TRBV7-9 with TRBJ2-5; maybe TRBD1 (6 bases). The CDR3 length is 13 residues. CDR1 and CDR2 from the germline V gene are SEHNR and FQNEAQ (reference sequence). V was pared by 4 bases and J by 3 bases, with 9 bases between. CDR3 loop: CASSSSGEETQYF. The CDR3, as DNA: TGTGCCAGCAGCTCCTCAGGGGAAGAGACCCAGTACTTC.

This rearrangement joins TRBV6-2 or TRBV6-3 to TRBJ2-3; D is uncertain. Germline lookup yields CDR1 MNHEY and CDR2 SVGEGT. The CDR3 is 14 residues long. The V end was cut by 6 bases, the J end by 3 bases, with 13 bases between. The CDR3 nucleotides read TGTGCCAGCAGCCGCGTAGGGAATACAGATACGCAGTATTTT. Protein product: CASSRVGNTDTQYF.

This clonotype was seen more than once but under ten times. The J gene is TRBJ2-1, the V gene TRBV13, with TRBD2 matching 10 bases. The CDR3 is 15 residues long. V dropped 4 bases and J dropped 5; count of bases not matched to a gene: 5. The V gene's germline CDR1 is PRHDT and CDR2 FYEKMQ (reference sequence). CDR3 sequence: CASSSGTSENNEQFF. The DNA for the CDR3 is TGTGCCAGCAGCTCCGGGACTAGCGAGAACAATGAGCAGTTCTTC.

This chain joins TRBV4-3 and TRBJ2-1; the match to TRBD2 covers 12 bases. Germline V lookup: CDR1 LGHNA, CDR2 YSLEER. The J segment lost 6 bases and the V segment lost 0 bases, leaving 15 bases of the junction unmatched. This CDR3 is 20 amino acids long. CDR3 coding DNA: TGCGCCAGCAGCCAAGATGCGCTAGCGGGAGGGAGGGTCTTGGGCAATGAGCAGTTCTTC. Its translation is CASSQDALAGGRVLGNEQFF.

The chain is built from TRBV28 and TRBJ2-3; D is unresolved. Per germline, CDR1 MDHEN and CDR2 SYDVKM. V lost 4 bases and J lost 4, with 12 bases in between. CDR3 length: 14 amino acids. DNA of the CDR3: TGTGCCAGCAGTTATGGCAGATATTCAGATACGCAGTATTTT. This translates into CASSYGRYSDTQYF. Full variable domain (missing parts from reference TRBV28 and TRBJ2-3): DVKVTQSSRYLVKRTGEKVFLECVQDMDHENMFWYRQDPGLGLRLIYFSYDVKMKEKGDIPEGYSVSREKKERFSLILESASTNQTSMYLCASSYGRYSDTQYFGPGTRLTVL.

Written as DNA, the CDR3 is TGTGCCACCAGTGATCAGAGGACAGGGGGCGACGAGCAGTACTTC. Translation gives CATSDQRTGGDEQYF. The V gene is TRBV24-1, the J gene TRBJ2-7, with TRBD1 identical over 11 bases. The CDR3 consists of 15 residues. Unmatched junction bases numbered 5, after V lost 3 bases and J lost 5 bases. Per the germline V gene, CDR1 is KGHDR and CDR2 is SFDVKD.

The chain joins TRBV4-2 to TRBJ2-2; 10 bases are shared with TRBD1. There are 15 residues in the CDR3. Germline assignment: CDR1 LGHNA and CDR2 YNFKEQ. The V gene end was trimmed by 1 base and the J gene end by 7 bases; junction bases not matched to a gene: 3. The CDR3 region has the DNA TGTGCCAGCAGCCAAGGACAGGGGGCTGGCGGGGAGCTGTTTTTT. This sequence encodes CASSQGQGAGGELFF.

This chain links TRBV2 with TRBJ2-3; D is perhaps TRBD1 (6 bases). The V end lost 8 bases, the J end lost 5 bases, and 14 bases lay between the germline ends. The germline V gene has CDR1 SNHLY and CDR2 FYNNEI. There are 13 residues in the CDR3. The CDR3 region is CASFSGAIDTQYF. CDR3 bases: TGTGCCAGCTTTTCAGGGGCAATAGATACGCAGTATTTT.

The chain employs TRBV4-1 and TRBJ1-5, with D perhaps TRBD1 (5 bases). The CDR3 is 15 residues long. CDR1 MGHRA and CDR2 YSYEKL come from the germline V gene. V was trimmed by 4 bases and J by 5 bases, leaving 15 bases between them. The CDR3 loop reads CASSPYNRRDQPQHF. The CDR3 DNA reads TGCGCCAGCAGCCCGTACAACAGGAGGGATCAGCCCCAGCATTTT.

The gene calls are TRBV12-3 or TRBV12-4 and TRBJ2-3, with D possibly matching TRBD1 (5 bases). The CDR3 spans 15 residues. V was shortened by 1 base and J by 2 bases, with 10 bases between the two germline ends. The CDR3 spells CASSLEGFLTDTQYF. The CDR3 region has the DNA TGTGCCAGCAGTTTAGAGGGGTTCCTCACAGATACGCAGTATTTT.

This clonotype was observed a handful of times. The CDR3 is CASSYRAETDGYTF. DNA of the CDR3: TGTGCCAGCAGTTACCGCGCAGAGACGGATGGCTACACCTTC. The chain carries TRBV6-6 and TRBJ1-2; unclear D gene. Germline V lookup: CDR1 MNHNY, CDR2 SVGAGI (reference sequence). The CDR3 extends over 14 amino acids. The V gene lost 2 bases and the J gene lost 6 bases, with 13 bases spanning the gap.

The chain has TRBV29-1 and TRBJ1-4, with 10 bases lining up with TRBD1. Trimming removed 7 bases from V and 7 bases from J; junction bases left unmatched: 6. Germline V gene data show CDR1 as SQVTM and CDR2 as ANQGSEA. CDR3 length: 13 amino acids. This chain's CDR3 is CSATGTGVEKLFF. The CDR3, as DNA: TGCAGCGCAACCGGGACAGGGGTTGAAAAACTGTTTTTT.

This chain uses TRBV7-9 with TRBJ2-5, with TRBD2 matching 9 bases. CDR1 SEHNR and CDR2 FQNEAQ come from the germline V gene (reference sequence). J lost 5 bases, V lost 5 bases, and 12 bases had no gene match. The CDR3 contains 16 residues. CDR3 region: CASSVTSGSLWETQYF. The CDR3 coding sequence is TGTGCCAGCAGCGTGACTAGCGGAAGCTTATGGGAGACCCAGTACTTC.

The chain combines TRBV7-9 with TRBJ2-7; 8 nucleotides line up with TRBD1. V shed 1 base, J shed 9 bases, and the junction held 8 bases outside the gene matches. This CDR3 has 14 amino acids. Germline CDR1 is SEHNR and CDR2 is FQNEAQ (reference sequence). CDR3 protein: CASSLGGTGRLQYF. CDR3 DNA sequence: TGTGCCAGCAGCTTAGGGGGGACAGGTCGGTTGCAGTACTTC.

The chain recombines TRBV28 with TRBJ2-7; tentative D call: TRBD1 (6 bases). The ends were cut back, 8 bases at V and 3 bases at J, with 17 bases in the middle. Germline CDR1 reads MDHEN; CDR2 reads SYDVKM. The CDR3 length is 14 residues. The DNA for the CDR3 is TGTGCCAGCGGGAAAAGAACAGGGTTCTACGAGCAGTACTTC. Translating it yields CASGKRTGFYEQYF. The variable domain in full, with the rest retrieved from reference TRBV28 and TRBJ2-7, is DVKVTQSSRYLVKRTGEKVFLECVQDMDHENMFWYRQDPGLGLRLIYFSYDVKMKEKGDIPEGYSVSREKKERFSLILESASTNQTSMYLCASGKRTGFYEQYFGPGTRLTVT.

The chain recombines TRBV28 with TRBJ2-1; TRBD2 aligns across 14 bases. TRBJ2-7 matches the DNA end more closely, so the J call is doubtful. The CDR3 contains 18 residues. The germline V gene has CDR1 MDHEN and CDR2 SYDVKM. DNA of the CDR3: TGTGCCAGCAGCTCTGCGTGGACTAGCGGGAGGAAAAACAATGAGCAGTACTTC. Translating gives CASSSAWTSGRKNNEQYF.

This chain links TRBV25-1 with TRBJ2-3; D is undetermined. The CDR3 sequence is 14 residues long. Trimming left V 4 bases short and J 0 bases short, with 8 bases between. The germline gives CDR1 MGHDK, CDR2 SYGVNS. Written as DNA, the CDR3 is TGTGCCAGCAGTGCCCGGACGAGCACAGATACGCAGTATTTT. Protein sequence: CASSARTSTDTQYF.

The V gene is TRBV11-2, the J gene TRBJ1-6, with D perhaps matching TRBD1 (5 bases). Germline V lookup: CDR1 SGHAT, CDR2 FQNNGV. The ends were cut back, 5 bases at V and 0 bases at J, with 8 bases in the middle. The CDR3 length is 15 residues. CDR3 nucleotide sequence: TGTGCCAGCAGCCAGACAGACTCCTATAATTCACCCCTCCACTTT. As protein: CASSQTDSYNSPLHF. Full variable domain (remainder filled in from reference TRBV11-2 and TRBJ1-6): EAGVAQSPRYKIIEKRQSVAFWCNPISGHATLYWYQQILGQGPKLLIQFQNNGVVDDSQLPKDRFSAERLKGVDSTLKIQPAKLEDSAVYLCASSQTDSYNSPLHFGNGTRLTVT.

The chain has TRBV27 and TRBJ1-1, with D tentatively TRBD1 (6 bases). Trimming took 5 bases from V and 0 from J, leaving 16 bases between them. From germline, CDR1 is MNHEY and CDR2 SMNVEV (reference sequence). The CDR3 length is 16 residues. This chain's CDR3 is CASSPQGGGLNTEAFF. The CDR3 nucleotides read TGTGCCAGCAGTCCCCAAGGGGGAGGGCTGAACACTGAAGCTTTCTTT.

V and J are TRBV28 and TRBJ1-5; 8 bases line up with TRBD1. CDR3 length equals 15 residues. Germline V gene lookup returns CDR1 MDHEN and CDR2 SYDVKM. With V trimmed by 4 bases and J by 5 bases, 7 bases remained unmatched. CDR3 residues: CASSSPGQGYQPQHF. The CDR3 DNA reads TGTGCCAGCAGTTCCCCCGGACAGGGATATCAGCCCCAGCATTTT.